Included here is one T cell receptor (beta chain) sequence, with context. The CDR3 consists of 13 residues. Germline CDR1 is GTSNPN and CDR2 is SVGIG (reference sequence). V was pared by 1 base and J by 0 bases, with 6 bases between. All of the isolated RNA was reverse transcribed, so expressed TCRB transcripts were sequenced. About 3.57 million reads, on average, came from each naive, central memory and regulatory T cell sample. Only in-frame clones appear in the TCRdb table, and some are missing; sequencing was by immunoSEQ multiplex PCR. The sample includes 130,000 to 150,000 clones, about 8.7% of them seen just once. This entry comes from a study of beta chain features in type 1 diabetes.

V and J are TRBV30 and TRBJ1-1; no clear D gene. The source of this sequence is a man between 18 and 29 years old in good health. Specimen: central memory CD4+ T cells from blood. This CDR3 reads CAWSGHLNTEAFF. CDR3 DNA: TGTGCCTGGAGTGGACATCTGAACACTGAAGCTTTCTTT.